The rows below give T cell receptor beta chains drawn from one sample of a study of beta chain features in type 1 diabetes. The protocol was immunoSEQ multiplex PCR, while the TCRdb copy is restricted to in-frame clones and leaves out a portion. The data contain hundreds of thousands of clones, approximately 15% of them singletons. Input material: naive CD4+ T cells from blood. Source of these receptors: a man aged 25 to 45 in good health. CDR3s include the opening cysteine and the closing phenylalanine or tryptophan. The D gene is left open where the match is weak. The listing skips clone size in some rows; elsewhere it reads once, few, many or a size class.

TRBJ2-1 | - | TRBV7-3 | few | TGTGCCAGCAGCGGGGGTTGGCTCAATGAGCAGTTCTTC | CASSGGWLNEQFF
TRBJ2-1 | - | TRBV5-4 | - | TGTGCCAGCAGTTGGGACTTAAGCTCCTACAATGAGCAGTTCTTC | CASSWDLSSYNEQFF
TRBJ2-3 | - | TRBV5-4 | - | TGTGCCAGCAGCTTGGAGATGACGCAGTATTTT | CASSLEMTQYF
TRBJ1-2 | - | TRBV29-1 | few | TGCAGCGCCGCCGGACGGGGATATGGCTACACCTTC | CSAAGRGYGYTF
TRBJ2-5 | TRBD1 | TRBV28 | few | TGTGCCAGCAGCGCGGGACAGGGGGGTCAAGAGACCCAGTACTTC | CASSAGQGGQETQYF
TRBJ2-6 | - | TRBV25-1 | few | TGTGCCACCAGCACAGGGTCCTCTGGGGCCAACGTCCTGACTTTC | CATSTGSSGANVLTF
TRBJ2-1 | - | TRBV13 | few | TGTGCCAGCAGCTTTCTTGCGGGGACCAATGAGCAGTTCTTC | CASSFLAGTNEQFF
TRBJ1-2 | TRBD1 | TRBV4-1 | - | TGCGCCAGCAGCCAACCATTACAGGGGCATGGCTACACCTTC | CASSQPLQGHGYTF
TRBJ2-6 | - | TRBV25-1 | few | TGTGCCAGCAGGGGGGTTTCTGGGGCCAACGTCCTGACTTTC | CASRGVSGANVLTF
TRBJ2-5 | TRBD2 | TRBV9 | - | TGTGCCAGCAGCGTATCGCTAGCGGGAGGAGAGACCCAGTACTTC | CASSVSLAGGETQYF
TRBJ2-4 | - | TRBV9 | few | TGTGCCAGCAGCCCGGGACTCGAAAACATTCAGTACTTC | CASSPGLENIQYF
TRBJ1-2 | TRBD1 | TRBV9 | - | TGTGCCAGCAGCACCGGGACAGGGGACTATGGCTACACCTTC | CASSTGTGDYGYTF
TRBJ2-7 | - | TRBV7-2 | few | TGTGCCAGCAGCCCCCAGACAGGGACTTCCTACGAGCAGTACTTC | CASSPQTGTSYEQYF
TRBJ2-3 | - | TRBV20-1 | few | TGCAGTGGACGCAGCCGAGATACGCAGTATTTT | CSGRSRDTQYF
TRBJ2-1 | TRBD1 | TRBV5-4 | few | TGTGCCAGCAGCGAACGGACAGGGGCCAATGAGCAGTTCTTC | CASSERTGANEQFF
TRBJ2-7 | - | TRBV7-9 | few | TGTGCCAGCAGCTTAGATGCAGGCCCGGGGGACGAGCAGTACTTC | CASSLDAGPGDEQYF
TRBJ1-4 | - | TRBV5-1 | few | TGCGCCAGCAGCTTCAACGGAGAGAATGAAAAACTGTTTTTT | CASSFNGENEKLFF
TRBJ2-1 | - | TRBV15 | few | TGTGCCACCAGCAGAGTATCGGCTAGCCTCGGTGAGCAGTTCTTC | CATSRVSASLGEQFF
TRBJ2-1 | TRBD2 | TRBV6-6 | - | TGTGCCAGCAGTTACCCCTCTAGCGGGAGTAATGAGCAGTTCTTC | CASSYPSSGSNEQFF
TRBJ2-3 | - | TRBV5-1 | few | TGCGCCAGCAGCCCCGGGACGAGCACGAATACGCAGTATTTT | CASSPGTSTNTQYF
TRBJ2-1 | - | TRBV29-1 | few | TGCAGCGTTACTCGGCAGGGGAACAATGAGCAGTTCTTC | CSVTRQGNNEQFF
TRBJ2-7 | TRBD2 | TRBV28 | few | TGTGCCAGCAGTTTGGTTCTAGCGGGGGTTACCACAGCCTACGAGCAGTACTTC | CASSLVLAGVTTAYEQYF
TRBJ2-5 | TRBD1 | TRBV9 | - | TGTGCCAGCAGCGTAGAGGCAGGGGGATGGTTGACCCAGTACTTC | CASSVEAGGWLTQYF
TRBJ1-1 | - | TRBV9 | - | TGTGCCAGCAGCGTAGATCGCCTGAACACTGAAGCTTTCTTT | CASSVDRLNTEAFF
TRBJ2-5 | - | TRBV25-1 | - | TGTGCCAGCAGTCCCCTCCGGGGGCTGGAGACCCAGTACTTC | CASSPLRGLETQYF
TRBJ2-1 | - | TRBV7-3 | - | TGTGCCAGCAGCTTTCAGGGTAGCTCCTACAATGAGCAGTTCTTC | CASSFQGSSYNEQFF
TRBJ2-1 | - | TRBV4-2 | - | TGTGCCAGCAGCCAAGATATCACTACCAGCTCCTACAATGAGCAGTTCTTC | CASSQDITTSSYNEQFF
TRBJ1-6 | - | TRBV6-5 | - | TGTGCCAGCAGCCGACAGCCAAAGGGGTCACCCCTCCACTTT | CASSRQPKGSPLHF
TRBJ2-3 | - | TRBV4-3 | few | TGCGCCAGCAGCCACCATCCGGACAGTCCCACAGATACGCAGTATTTT | CASSHHPDSPTDTQYF
TRBJ1-2 | - | TRBV29-1 | - | TGCAGCTTTTTCGAGGGCCCCTATGGCTACACCTTC | CSFFEGPYGYTF
TRBJ2-1 | - | TRBV29-1 | - | TGCAGCGTTGAAGATCTGCCCCGTGAGAGCCGGTTCTTC | CSVEDLPRESRFF
TRBJ2-3 | - | TRBV6-5 | - | TGTGCCAGCAGTTACATTGGGGCTACTAGCACAGATACGCAGTATTTT | CASSYIGATSTDTQYF
TRBJ2-7 | - | TRBV7-2 | few | TGTGCCAGCAGCTTAAGGGGCCGGGCGAGGGGTTTAATCTACGAGCAGTACTTC | CASSLRGRARGLIYEQYF
TRBJ2-4 | - | TRBV29-1 | few | TGCAGCGTCCGGGGGGCAGTAGCCAAAAACATTCAGTACTTC | CSVRGAVAKNIQYF
TRBJ1-2 | - | TRBV5-8 | - | TGTGCCAGCAGCTTCGCCGGTGGCTACACCTTC | CASSFAGGYTF
TRBJ2-7 | - | TRBV29-1 | many | TGCAGCGTTGACGGCAGGGGAGGCAACGAGCAGTACTTC | CSVDGRGGNEQYF
TRBJ1-4 | TRBD1 | TRBV4-3 | - | TGCGCCAGCAGCCGCGTCCTCGCAGGGGGCGGGGAAAAACTGTTTTTT | CASSRVLAGGGEKLFF
TRBJ2-5 | TRBD1 | TRBV11-2 | - | TGTGCCAGCAGCTTCCGACAGGGGGAAGAGACCCAGTACTTC | CASSFRQGEETQYF
TRBJ2-2 | - | TRBV20-1 | few | TGCACAAGGGAACACGGGGAGCTGTTTTTT | CTREHGELFF
TRBJ2-3 | TRBD1 | TRBV7-9 | - | TGTGCCAGCAGCAAAGGACAGGGAAACACAGATACGCAGTATTTT | CASSKGQGNTDTQYF
TRBJ2-1 | - | TRBV4-3 | - | TGCGCCAGCAGCCAAGGGCTGTTCTCCTACAATGAGCAGTTCTTC | CASSQGLFSYNEQFF
TRBJ2-1 | - | TRBV18 | few | TGTGCCAGCTCACCACTCCCATCCCGAGGGGGCAATGAGCAGTTCTTC | CASSPLPSRGGNEQFF
TRBJ2-1 | TRBD1 | TRBV18 | - | TGTGCCAGCTCACCACCTCTCCCGGGACAGGGATTCAATGAGCAGTTCTTC | CASSPPLPGQGFNEQFF
TRBJ2-1 | TRBD1 | TRBV2 | - | TGTGCCAGCAATACCGGGACAGGGGGCGGGATCAATGAGCAGTTCTTC | CASNTGTGGGINEQFF
TRBJ2-5 | - | TRBV29-1 | few | TGCAGCGTTACCCCCCCAGGGAGGGAGACCCAGTACTTC | CSVTPPGRETQYF
TRBJ2-3 | - | TRBV9 | - | TGTGCCAGCAGCCCCGGGGGGCAGTGGGATACGCAGTATTTT | CASSPGGQWDTQYF
TRBJ1-2 | - | TRBV7-9 | - | TGTGCCAGCAGCTTACCGGGGGCGCGTGGCTACACCTTC | CASSLPGARGYTF
TRBJ2-5 | TRBD1 | TRBV29-1 | few | TGCAGCGTTACGTTCGGGACAGGGCAAGAGACCCAGTACTTC | CSVTFGTGQETQYF
TRBJ2-5 | - | TRBV4-3 | few | TGCGCCAGCAGCTTAGGGCACAGGTCTGAGACCCAGTACTTC | CASSLGHRSETQYF
TRBJ2-4 | TRBD2 | TRBV11-2 | - | TGTGCCAGCAGTCGGGACTATGAAAACATTCAGTACTTC | CASSRDYENIQYF
TRBJ2-5 | TRBD1 | TRBV2 | - | TGTGCCAGCAGTGGACAGGGTCCGATCCAAGAGACCCAGTACTTC | CASSGQGPIQETQYF
TRBJ2-7 | - | TRBV7-9 | - | TGTGCCAGCAGCTTAGCGGGAGGTGCCGAGCAGTACTTC | CASSLAGGAEQYF
TRBJ2-3 | - | TRBV12-5 | few | TGTGCTAGTGGTTTGGTACCACTCCACAAGGAGGATACAGATACGCAGTATTTT | CASGLVPLHKEDTDTQYF
TRBJ2-3 | TRBD2 | TRBV5-1 | - | TGCGCCAGCAGCTTGACCCTAGCGGGGGGCGGAGATACGCAGTATTTT | CASSLTLAGGGDTQYF
TRBJ1-1 | - | TRBV10-3 | - | TGTGCCATCAGTGGAACGGGGTTTCAGAACACTGAAGCTTTCTTT | CAISGTGFQNTEAFF
TRBJ1-2 | TRBD1 | TRBV5-1 | - | TGCGCCAGCAGCCGGGACAGGCTCTATGGCTACACCTTC | CASSRDRLYGYTF
TRBJ2-1 | - | TRBV9 | - | TGTGCCAGCAGCGTAGCCTCCACTAGCTCCTACAATGAGCAGTTCTTC | CASSVASTSSYNEQFF
TRBJ2-7 | - | TRBV18 | - | TGTGCCAGCTCACCAAACAGGCCAGTCGTGTACGAGCAGTACTTC | CASSPNRPVVYEQYF
TRBJ2-2 | - | TRBV19 | few | TGTGCCAGTAGTCAGGGAGGGGAGCTGTTTTTT | CASSQGGELFF
TRBJ1-5 | - | TRBV7-9 | few | TGTGCCAGCAGCTTAGGTCGTCTGGGATACGGGGGCAATCAGCCCCAGCATTTT | CASSLGRLGYGGNQPQHF